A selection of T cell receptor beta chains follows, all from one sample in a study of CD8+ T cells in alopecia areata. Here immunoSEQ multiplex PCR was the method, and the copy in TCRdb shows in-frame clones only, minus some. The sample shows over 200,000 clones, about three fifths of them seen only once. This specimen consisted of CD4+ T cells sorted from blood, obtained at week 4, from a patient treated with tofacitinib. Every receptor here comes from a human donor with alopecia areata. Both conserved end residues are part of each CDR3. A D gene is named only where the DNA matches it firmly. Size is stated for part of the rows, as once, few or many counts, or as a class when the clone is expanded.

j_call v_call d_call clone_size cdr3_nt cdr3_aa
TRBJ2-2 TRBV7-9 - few TGTGCCAGCAGGTCGGACACGAACACCGGGGAGCTGTTTTTT CASRSDTNTGELFF
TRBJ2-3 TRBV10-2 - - TGCGCCAGCAGTGACCTTAGGGGCTCTAGCACAGATACGCAGTATTTT CASSDLRGSSTDTQYF
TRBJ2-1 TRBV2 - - TGTGCCAGCAGTGATGGTATTCCGAGACTACTAACCTACAATGAGCAGTTCTTC CASSDGIPRLLTYNEQFF
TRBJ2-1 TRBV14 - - TGTGCCAGCAGCCAATTGAGGGGCACGGTTGAGCAGTTCTTC CASSQLRGTVEQFF
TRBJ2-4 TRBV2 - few TGTGCCAGCAGTGAACGGGGAAACATTCAGTACTTC CASSERGNIQYF
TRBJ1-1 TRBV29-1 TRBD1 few TGCAGCGTCGAAGGGGGCAACACTGAAGCTTTCTTT CSVEGGNTEAFF
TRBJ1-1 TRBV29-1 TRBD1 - TGCAGCGCTGGACAGGGAGACACTGAAGCTTTCTTT CSAGQGDTEAFF
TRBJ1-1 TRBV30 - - TGTGCCTGGATTCACCAGGTCGGATTCAGAGGAGCTTTCTTT CAWIHQVGFRGAFF
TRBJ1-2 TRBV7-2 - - TGTGCCAGCAGCTTAGATGGTTCGGGTCGGGGCTACACCTTC CASSLDGSGRGYTF
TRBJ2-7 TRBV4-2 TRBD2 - TGTGCCAGCAGCCAAGACCTAGCCAGCGGGGGCCGTTACGAGCAGTACTTC CASSQDLASGGRYEQYF
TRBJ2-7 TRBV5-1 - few TGCGCCAGCAGCTTGGAATCGACCGCGGGCGAGCAGTACTTC CASSLESTAGEQYF
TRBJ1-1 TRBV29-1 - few TGCAGCCTGCGGGACACTGGGGACACTGAAGCTTTCTTT CSLRDTGDTEAFF
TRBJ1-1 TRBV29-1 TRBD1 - TGCAGCGTTCGACCAGGGGGCGCTAACACTGAAGCTTTCTTT CSVRPGGANTEAFF
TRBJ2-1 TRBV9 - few TGTGCCAGCAGCGTAGAGATGGGCCTCAATGAGCAGTTCTTC CASSVEMGLNEQFF
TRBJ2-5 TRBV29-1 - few TGCAGCGTTGCGGCTCTTGGAGAGACCCAGTACTTC CSVAALGETQYF
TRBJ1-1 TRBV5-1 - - TGCGCCAGCAGCTTGGGCCAGGGAGGTAACACTGAAGCTTTCTTT CASSLGQGGNTEAFF
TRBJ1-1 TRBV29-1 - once TGCAGCGGGGGACTTAAGAACACTGAAGCTTTCTTT CSGGLKNTEAFF
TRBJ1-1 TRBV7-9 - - TGTGCCAGCAGCCAACAGGGTAGGAACACTGAAGCTTTCTTT CASSQQGRNTEAFF
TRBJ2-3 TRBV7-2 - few TGTGCCAGCACCTCGCGGCTCAGGGCAGATACGCAGTATTTT CASTSRLRADTQYF
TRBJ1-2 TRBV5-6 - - TGTGCCAGCAGCTTGTCGGGGGGCAACTATGGCTACACCTTC CASSLSGGNYGYTF
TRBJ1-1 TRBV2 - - TGTGCCAGCAGTGAAAGGGGCGCCAACACTGAAGCTTTCTTT CASSERGANTEAFF
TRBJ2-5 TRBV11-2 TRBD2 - TGTGCCAGCAGCCAGAATGCGGGGGGGCCGGAGACCCAGTACTTC CASSQNAGGPETQYF
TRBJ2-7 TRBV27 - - TGTGCCAGCAGTTGGGGACTTCTTAGTACCTACGAGCAGTACTTC CASSWGLLSTYEQYF
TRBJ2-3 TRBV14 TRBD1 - TGTGCCAGCAGCCAAGATCAAGGGGGCATGCAGTATTTT CASSQDQGGMQYF
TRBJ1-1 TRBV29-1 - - TGCAGCGCCCTCTTGACACCCCCGGGGAACACTGAAGCTTTCTTT CSALLTPPGNTEAFF
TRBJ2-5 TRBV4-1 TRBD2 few TGCGCCAGCAGCCAAGATCAGTTGACTAGCGAGGAGACCCAGTACTTC CASSQDQLTSEETQYF
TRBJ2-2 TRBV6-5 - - TGTGCCAGCAGTTCGCCGGGACAGAACACCGGGGAGCTGTTTTTT CASSSPGQNTGELFF
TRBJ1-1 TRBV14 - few TGTGCCAGCAGCCGCCCCCCGGGGGCCACTGAAGCTTTCTTT CASSRPPGATEAFF
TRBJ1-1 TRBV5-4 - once TGTGCCAGCAGCTTAGGTGGCTTCACCCCCACTGAAGCTTTCTTT CASSLGGFTPTEAFF
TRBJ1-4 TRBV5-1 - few TGCGCCAGCAACCGTGGGGGAGCTAATGAAAAACTGTTTTTT CASNRGGANEKLFF
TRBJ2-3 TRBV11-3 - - TGTGCCAGCAGCTTAGGGGCGGGGCCCACAGATACGCAGTATTTT CASSLGAGPTDTQYF
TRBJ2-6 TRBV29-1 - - TGCAGCGTTCTTGATCACTCTGGGGCCAACGTCCTGACTTTC CSVLDHSGANVLTF
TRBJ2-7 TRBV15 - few TGTGCCACCAGCAGAGCCCAATATGGGGTCGGGGACGAGCAGTACTTC CATSRAQYGVGDEQYF
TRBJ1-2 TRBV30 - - TGTGCCTTTTTACAGGCTGGCAATGGCTACACCTTC CAFLQAGNGYTF
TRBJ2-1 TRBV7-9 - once TGTGCCAGCAGCTTAGACGGGGGTCCGTACAATGAGCAGTTCTTC CASSLDGGPYNEQFF
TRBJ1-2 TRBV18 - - TGTGCCAGCTCACCAGTCTCCGGACAGCTCTATGGCTACACCTTC CASSPVSGQLYGYTF
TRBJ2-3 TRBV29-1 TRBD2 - TGCAGCGTTGCCGGACTAGCGGGGACAGATACGCAGTATTTT CSVAGLAGTDTQYF
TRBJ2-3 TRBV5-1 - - TGCGCCAGCAGCTTTCCGGGAGCAGATACGCAGTATTTT CASSFPGADTQYF
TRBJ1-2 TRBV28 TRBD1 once TGTGCCAGCAGTTTATCTAGACAGGGGCCTGGCTACACCTTC CASSLSRQGPGYTF
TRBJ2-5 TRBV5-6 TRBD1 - TGTGCCAGCAGCTTGGGCGGACAGGGAGAGACCCAGTACTTC CASSLGGQGETQYF
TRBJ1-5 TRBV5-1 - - TGCGCCAGCAGCCCCCCCCGGACACTCAAGGAGCCCCAGCATTTT CASSPPRTLKEPQHF
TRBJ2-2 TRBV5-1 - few TGCGCCAGCAGCTTGGAGGACGGATACACCGGGGAGCTGTTTTTT CASSLEDGYTGELFF
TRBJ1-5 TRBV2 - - TGTGCCAGCAGCGCAGACAGACTATCACCCGGCAATCAGCCCCAGCATTTT CASSADRLSPGNQPQHF
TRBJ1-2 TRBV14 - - TGTGCCAGCAGCCAATCGCGTCAGGGATATGGCTACACCTTC CASSQSRQGYGYTF
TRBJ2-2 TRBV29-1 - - TGCAGCGTTGAACGGAGGGCCGGGGAGCTGTTTTTT CSVERRAGELFF